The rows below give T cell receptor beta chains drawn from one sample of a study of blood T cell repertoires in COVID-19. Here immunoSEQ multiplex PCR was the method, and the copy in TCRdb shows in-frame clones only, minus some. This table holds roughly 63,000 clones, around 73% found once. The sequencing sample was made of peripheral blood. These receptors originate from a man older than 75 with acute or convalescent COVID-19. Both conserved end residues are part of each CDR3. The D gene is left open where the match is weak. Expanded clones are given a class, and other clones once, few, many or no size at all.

CASSTYTGELFF,TGTGCCAGCAGTACTTACACCGGGGAGCTGTTTTTT,12,TRBJ2-2,.,TRBV28,once
CASSTYVSAFF,TGTGCCAGTAGTACCTATGTTTCGGCTTTCTTT,11,TRBJ1-1,.,TRBV19,few
CSAETGEKLFF,TGCAGTGCTGAAACCGGTGAAAAACTGTTTTTT,11,TRBJ1-4,.,TRBV20-1,.
CASSPPGEGFGAFF,TGTGCCAGCAGTCCTCCAGGGGAGGGATTCGGAGCTTTCTTT,14,TRBJ1-1,.,TRBV28,.
CASRLAGGSSYEQYF,TGTGCCAGCAGACTAGCGGGTGGGAGCTCCTACGAGCAGTACTTC,15,TRBJ2-7,TRBD2,TRBV11-2,.
CASSIGLGGETQYF,TGTGCCAGCAGCATCGGACTCGGGGGGGAGACCCAGTACTTC,14,TRBJ2-5,TRBD2,TRBV9,.
CASRRGGGFTSYNEQFF,TGTGCCAGCAGGAGAGGGGGGGGATTCACGTCCTACAATGAGCAGTTCTTC,17,TRBJ2-1,.,TRBV2,.
CATFWGDDTEAFF,TGTGCCACCTTCTGGGGGGATGACACTGAAGCTTTCTTT,13,TRBJ1-1,.,TRBV2,.
CASSQDTGQGWGETQYF,TGTGCCAGCAGCCAAGATACGGGACAGGGATGGGGTGAGACCCAGTACTTC,17,TRBJ2-5,TRBD1,TRBV4-2,.
CASSWSGGDGYTF,TGCGCCAGCAGCTGGTCAGGGGGCGATGGCTACACCTTC,13,TRBJ1-2,TRBD1,TRBV5-1,.
CASSLVGGSTGELFF,TGCGCCAGCAGCTTGGTTGGAGGTTCCACCGGGGAGCTGTTTTTT,15,TRBJ2-2,.,TRBV5-1,.